One and the same sample provided the 15 T cell receptor beta chains below, sequenced in a study of T-cell reconstitution after alpha-beta-depleted transplantation in children. The library targeted TCRbeta and was prepared with unique molecular identifiers. Each CDR3 protein is one row after TCRdb ran MiXCR on the PCR reads. The sample holds over 45,000 distinct CDR3 sequences, approximately 9.2% seen once. The sequenced sample was PBMCs, mostly from graft donor cells, obtained 60 days after TCRalphabeta/CD19-depleted stem cell transplant. These TCRs come from a male patient aged 2 to 10 who had a stem cell transplant for chronic granulomatous disease, so the T cells may come from the graft donor.

The table lists this clonotype with a few counts. The CDR3 region has the DNA TGTGGAAGGCTAGCGTTCTCCTACGAGCAGTACTTC. It is translated as CGRLAFSYEQYF. The chain carries TRBV12-3 or TRBV12-4 and TRBJ2-7; TRBD2 is a possible D gene (6 bases). The CDR3 has 12 amino acids.

In this sample, this clonotype turned up many times. This chain links TRBV7-3 with TRBJ1-6; no clear D. The CDR3 consists of 13 residues. Germline V gene data show CDR1 as SGHTA and CDR2 as FQGTGA. Trimming took 0 bases from V and 10 from J, leaving 7 bases between them. In nucleotides, the CDR3 is TGTGCCAGCAGCTTAACTATTCGGTCACCCCTCCACTTT. This gives the protein CASSLTIRSPLHF.

This clonotype was picked up many times. J is TRBJ1-6 and V is TRBV6-5, with 9 bases that match TRBD1. The CDR3 has 17 residues. V lost 6 bases to trimming and J lost 8 bases; unmatched junction nucleotides: 14. CDR1 MNHEY and CDR2 SVGAGI come from the germline V gene. CDR3 coding DNA: TGTGCCAGCAGAAAGGACAGGGGAGGTGGGAAGTATTCACCCCTCCACTTT. Residues: CASRKDRGGGKYSPLHF.

This chain joins TRBV2 and TRBJ2-7; TRBD1 agrees at 8 bases. The J segment lost 2 bases and the V segment lost 6 bases, leaving 6 bases of the junction unmatched. Per germline, CDR1 SNHLY and CDR2 FYNNEI. The CDR3 consists of 14 residues. The CDR3 protein is CASRRDRPTYEQYF. The CDR3 DNA follows: TGTGCCAGCAGGAGGGACAGGCCTACCTACGAGCAGTACTTC.

Concerning this clonotype itself: The junction and the germline gene differ at one end; a read error may be behind it. The V gene is TRBV3-1, the J gene TRBJ2-1; perhaps TRBD2 as D (7 bases). Germline CDR1 LGHDT, CDR2 YNNKEL (reference sequence). This CDR3 contains 19 residues. The CDR3 nucleotides are TGTGCCTGCAGCCACGGGGGGCGGGTTGTGGTGGGCTCCTACAATGAGCAGTTCTTC. Residues: CACSHGGRVVVGSYNEQFF.

This clonotype was counted at least ten times. The genes are TRBV7-2 and TRBJ2-7, with TRBD1 as a possible D gene (5 bases). This CDR3 has 15 residues. With 0 bases removed from V and 4 bases from J, the gap between germline ends came to 13 bases. CDR1 SGHTA and CDR2 FQGNSA come from the germline V gene. CDR3 nucleotide sequence: TGTGCCAGCAGCTTAGCGGGGCTGGGGCCTTACGAGCAGTACTTC. Its protein is CASSLAGLGPYEQYF.

This clonotype was observed many times. The chain carries TRBV6-6 and TRBJ1-3; no reliable D call. V lost 6 bases, J lost 4 bases, and 10 bases lay in between. This CDR3 contains 13 residues. Looked up from germline, CDR1 is MNHNY and CDR2 is SVGAGI (reference sequence). This chain's CDR3 is CASRGVGGNTIYF. As DNA, the CDR3 is TGTGCCAGCAGGGGAGTAGGGGGAAACACCATATATTTT.

Many counts were recorded for this clonotype. The J gene is TRBJ2-3, the V gene TRBV6-5, with no clear D. V lost 4 bases and J 6 bases, leaving 8 bases between the germline ends. The CDR3 length is 12 residues. Germline CDR1 MNHEY, CDR2 SVGAGI. CDR3 amino acids: CASSCCGDTQYF. The CDR3 bases are TGTGCCAGCAGTTGTTGTGGTGATACGCAGTATTTT.

The sample holds a few counts of this clonotype. The chain uses TRBV9 and TRBJ2-5, with D perhaps TRBD2 (5 bases). V lost 2 bases and J lost 2, with 10 bases in between. Germline V gives CDR1 SGDLS, CDR2 YYNGEE. The CDR3 totals 14 residues. This CDR3 reads CASSVTPGQETQYF. The CDR3 nucleotides read TGTGCCAGCAGCGTTACTCCGGGGCAAGAGACCCAGTACTTC.

This clonotype was detected many times. The chain joins TRBV5-5 to TRBJ2-7; 11 positions agree with TRBD2. V lost 6 bases, J lost 5 bases, and 10 bases stayed unmatched. This CDR3 comprises 15 residues. From germline, CDR1 is SGHKS and CDR2 YYEKEE (reference sequence). The CDR3, as DNA: TGTGCCAGCACCGAGCTTAGCGGGAGGGCGAACGAGCAGTACTTC. This gives the protein CASTELSGRANEQYF.

This clonotype has ten or more counts. CDR3 sequence reads: CATSRGTSRQNIQYF. The CDR3 nucleotides read TGTGCCACCAGCAGAGGGACTAGCCGCCAGAACATTCAGTACTTC. V is TRBV15 and J is TRBJ2-4, with 8 bases that match TRBD2. The CDR3 consists of 15 residues. CDR1 is LNHNV, CDR2 YYDKDF, per germline (reference sequence). Losses at the gene ends were 1 base for V and 7 bases for J; bases not matched to a gene: 6.

This clonotype was seen many times. The chain is built from TRBV20-1 and TRBJ2-5; D might be TRBD2 (5 bases). The CDR3 runs to 14 residues. V gave up 5 bases and J gave up 3 bases, with 16 bases separating them. Looked up from germline, CDR1 is DFQATT and CDR2 is SNEGSKA (reference sequence). Here the CDR3 DNA reads TGCAGTGCTCCACCCTATAGCGATAAAGAGACCCAGTACTTC. Translating it yields CSAPPYSDKETQYF.

This chain uses TRBV7-6 with TRBJ1-6; D uncertain. Trimming cost V 0 bases and J 5 bases, with 11 bases left between them. This CDR3 is built from 16 residues. The V gene's germline CDR1 is SGHVS and CDR2 FNYEAQ. CDR3 nucleotides: TGTGCCAGCAGCTTAGCCGGTGGAACGAATAATTCACCCCTCCACTTT. Amino acid sequence: CASSLAGGTNNSPLHF.

This clonotype occurred a few times. This chain links TRBV28 with TRBJ2-1; weak D call: TRBD2 (7 bases). CDR1 is MDHEN, CDR2 SYDVKM, per germline. The CDR3 has 14 amino acids. V lost 2 bases to trimming and J lost 10 bases, with 15 bases between them. CDR3 coding DNA: TGTGCCAGCAGTTTAAGAGGGGGGGTCTGGGAGCAGTTCTTC. The encoded protein is CASSLRGGVWEQFF. Full variable domain (missing parts from reference TRBV28 and TRBJ2-1): DVKVTQSSRYLVKRTGEKVFLECVQDMDHENMFWYRQDPGLGLRLIYFSYDVKMKEKGDIPEGYSVSREKKERFSLILESASTNQTSMYLCASSLRGGVWEQFFGPGTRLTVL.

The table lists this clonotype with many counts. This chain uses TRBV20-1 with TRBJ2-1, with 7 bases aligning to TRBD1. Losses at the gene ends were 4 bases for V and 6 bases for J; bases not matched to a gene: 6. Germline CDR1 DFQATT, CDR2 SNEGSKA (reference sequence). CDR3 size: 13 residues. The CDR3 DNA reads TGCAGTGCTACAGACAGGGTGGGCAATGAGCAGTTCTTC. Translation: CSATDRVGNEQFF.